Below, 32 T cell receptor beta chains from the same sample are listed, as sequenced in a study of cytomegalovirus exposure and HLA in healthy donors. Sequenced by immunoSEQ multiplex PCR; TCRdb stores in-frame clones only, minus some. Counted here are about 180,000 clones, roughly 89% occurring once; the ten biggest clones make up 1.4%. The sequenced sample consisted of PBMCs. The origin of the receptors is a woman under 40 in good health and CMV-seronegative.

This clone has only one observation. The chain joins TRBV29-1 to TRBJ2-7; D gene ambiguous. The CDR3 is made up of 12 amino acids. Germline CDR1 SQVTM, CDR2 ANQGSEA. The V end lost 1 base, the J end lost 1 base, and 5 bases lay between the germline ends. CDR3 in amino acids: CSVEAQSYEQYF. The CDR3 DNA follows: TGCAGCGTTGAAGCGCAGTCCTACGAGCAGTACTTC.

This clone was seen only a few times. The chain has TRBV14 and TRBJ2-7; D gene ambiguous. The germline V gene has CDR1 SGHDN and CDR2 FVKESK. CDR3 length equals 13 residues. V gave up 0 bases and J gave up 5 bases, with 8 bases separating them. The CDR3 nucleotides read TGTGCCAGCAGCCAAGATTCGTTTAACGAGCAGTACTTC. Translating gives CASSQDSFNEQYF.

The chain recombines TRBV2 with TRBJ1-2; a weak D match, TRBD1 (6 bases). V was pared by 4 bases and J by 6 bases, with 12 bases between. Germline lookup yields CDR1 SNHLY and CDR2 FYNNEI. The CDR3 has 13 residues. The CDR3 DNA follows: TGTGCCAGCAGTGGACGGGGGGCGGATGGCTACACCTTC. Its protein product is CASSGRGADGYTF. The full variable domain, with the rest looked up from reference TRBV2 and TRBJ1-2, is EPEVTQTPSHQVTQMGQEVILRCVPISNHLYFYWYRQILGQKVEFLVSFYNNEISEKSEIFDDQFSVERPDGSNFTLKIRSTKLEDSAMYFCASSGRGADGYTFGSGTRLTVV.

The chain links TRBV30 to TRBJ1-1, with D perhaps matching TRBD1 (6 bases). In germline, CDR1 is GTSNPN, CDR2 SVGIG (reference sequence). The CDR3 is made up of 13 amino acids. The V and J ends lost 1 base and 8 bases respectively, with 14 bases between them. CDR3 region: CAWSGGGGAEAFF. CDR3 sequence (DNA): TGTGCCTGGAGTGGGGGTGGGGGCGCGGAAGCTTTCTTT.

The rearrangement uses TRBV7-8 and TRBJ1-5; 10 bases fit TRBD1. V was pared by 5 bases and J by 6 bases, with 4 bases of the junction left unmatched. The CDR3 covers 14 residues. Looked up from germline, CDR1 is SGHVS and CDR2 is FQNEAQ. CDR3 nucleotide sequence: TGTGCCAGCAGCATCGACAGGGGGCTTCAGCCCCAGCATTTT. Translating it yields CASSIDRGLQPQHF.

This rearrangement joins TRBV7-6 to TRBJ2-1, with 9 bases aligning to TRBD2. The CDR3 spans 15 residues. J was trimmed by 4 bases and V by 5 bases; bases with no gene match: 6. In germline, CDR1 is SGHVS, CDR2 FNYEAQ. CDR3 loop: CASSQAGGQYNEQFF. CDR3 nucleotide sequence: TGTGCCAGCAGCCAAGCGGGGGGCCAATACAATGAGCAGTTCTTC.

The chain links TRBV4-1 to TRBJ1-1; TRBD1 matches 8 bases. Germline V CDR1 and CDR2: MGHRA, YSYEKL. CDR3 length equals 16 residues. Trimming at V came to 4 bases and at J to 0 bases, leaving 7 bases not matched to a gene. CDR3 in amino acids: CASSPAPTGVNTEAFF. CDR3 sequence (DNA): TGCGCCAGCAGCCCCGCCCCGACAGGGGTGAACACTGAAGCTTTCTTT.

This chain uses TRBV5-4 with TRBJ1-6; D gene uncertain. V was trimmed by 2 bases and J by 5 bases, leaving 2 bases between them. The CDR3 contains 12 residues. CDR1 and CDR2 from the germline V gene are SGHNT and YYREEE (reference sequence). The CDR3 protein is CASSFDNSPLHF. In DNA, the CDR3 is TGTGCCAGCAGCTTCGATAATTCACCCCTCCACTTT.

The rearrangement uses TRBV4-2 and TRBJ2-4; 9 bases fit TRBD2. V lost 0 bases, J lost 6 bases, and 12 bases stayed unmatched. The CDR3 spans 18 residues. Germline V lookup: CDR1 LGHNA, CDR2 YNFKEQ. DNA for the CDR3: TGTGCCAGCAGCCAAGATTTCGCGGGGGGGCTTATCGGAAACATTCAGTACTTC. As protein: CASSQDFAGGLIGNIQYF.

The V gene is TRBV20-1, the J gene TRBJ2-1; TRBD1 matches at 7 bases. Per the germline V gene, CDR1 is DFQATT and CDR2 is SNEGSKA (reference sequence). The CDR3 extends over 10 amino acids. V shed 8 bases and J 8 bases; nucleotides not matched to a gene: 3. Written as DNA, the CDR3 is TGCAGTTACGGACAGGATGAGCAGTTCTTC. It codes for CSYGQDEQFF.

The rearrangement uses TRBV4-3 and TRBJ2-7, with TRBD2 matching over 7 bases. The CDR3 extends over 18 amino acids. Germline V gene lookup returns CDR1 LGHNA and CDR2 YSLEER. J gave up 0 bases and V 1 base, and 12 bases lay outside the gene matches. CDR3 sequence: CASSQGVGGGVSSYEQYF. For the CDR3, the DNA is TGCGCCAGCAGCCAAGGAGTAGGTGGGGGGGTATCCTCCTACGAGCAGTACTTC.

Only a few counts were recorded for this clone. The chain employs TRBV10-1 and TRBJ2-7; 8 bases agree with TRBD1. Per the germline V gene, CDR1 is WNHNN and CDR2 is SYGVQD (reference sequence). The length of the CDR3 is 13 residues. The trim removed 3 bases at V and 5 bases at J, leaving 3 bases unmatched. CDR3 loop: CASSDRGLHEQYF. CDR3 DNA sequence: TGCGCCAGCAGTGACAGGGGGCTTCACGAGCAGTACTTC.

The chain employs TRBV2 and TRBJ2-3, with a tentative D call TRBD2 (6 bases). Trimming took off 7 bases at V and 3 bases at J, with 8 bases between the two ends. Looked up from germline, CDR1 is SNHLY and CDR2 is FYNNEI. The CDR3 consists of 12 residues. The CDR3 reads CASTGGTDTQYF. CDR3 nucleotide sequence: TGTGCCAGCACCGGGGGTACAGATACGCAGTATTTT.

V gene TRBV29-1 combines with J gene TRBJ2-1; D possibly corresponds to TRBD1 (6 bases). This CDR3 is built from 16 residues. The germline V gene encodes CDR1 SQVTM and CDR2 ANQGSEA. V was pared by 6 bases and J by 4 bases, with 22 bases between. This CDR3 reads CSVPDPEKGTYNEQFF. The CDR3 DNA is TGCAGCGTCCCAGACCCTGAGAAGGGGACATACAATGAGCAGTTCTTC.

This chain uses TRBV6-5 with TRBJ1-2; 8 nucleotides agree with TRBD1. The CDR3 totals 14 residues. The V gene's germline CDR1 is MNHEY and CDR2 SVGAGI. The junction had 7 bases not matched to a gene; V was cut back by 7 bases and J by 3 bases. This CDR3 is CASKTQDRDYGYTF. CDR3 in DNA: TGTGCCAGCAAAACGCAGGACAGGGACTATGGCTACACCTTC.

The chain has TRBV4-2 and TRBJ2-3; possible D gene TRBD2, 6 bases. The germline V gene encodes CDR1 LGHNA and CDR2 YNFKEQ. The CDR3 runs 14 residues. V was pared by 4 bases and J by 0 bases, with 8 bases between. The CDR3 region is CASSLSGSTDTQYF. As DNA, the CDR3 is TGTGCCAGCAGCCTTAGCGGAAGCACAGATACGCAGTATTTT.

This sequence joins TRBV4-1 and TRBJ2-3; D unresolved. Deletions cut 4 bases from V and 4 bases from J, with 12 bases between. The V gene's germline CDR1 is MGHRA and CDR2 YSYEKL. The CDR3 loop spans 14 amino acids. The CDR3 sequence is CASSRGSGPDTQYF. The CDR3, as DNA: TGCGCCAGCAGCCGTGGTTCTGGGCCAGATACGCAGTATTTT.

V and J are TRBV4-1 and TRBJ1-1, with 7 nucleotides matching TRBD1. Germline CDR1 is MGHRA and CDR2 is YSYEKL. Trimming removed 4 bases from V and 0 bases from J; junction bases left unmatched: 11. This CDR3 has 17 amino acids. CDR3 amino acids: CASSLIGTAPLNTEAFF. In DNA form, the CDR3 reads TGCGCCAGCAGCCTAATAGGGACAGCCCCATTGAACACTGAAGCTTTCTTT.

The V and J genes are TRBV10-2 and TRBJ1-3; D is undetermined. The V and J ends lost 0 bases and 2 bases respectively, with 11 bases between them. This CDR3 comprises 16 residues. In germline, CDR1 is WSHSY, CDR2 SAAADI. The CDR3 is CASSESYQEAGNTIYF. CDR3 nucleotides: TGCGCCAGCAGTGAGTCATATCAGGAGGCTGGAAACACCATATATTTT.

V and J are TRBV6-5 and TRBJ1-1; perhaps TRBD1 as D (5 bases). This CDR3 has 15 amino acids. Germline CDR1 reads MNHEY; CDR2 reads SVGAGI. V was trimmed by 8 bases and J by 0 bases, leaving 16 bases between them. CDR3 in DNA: TGTGCCAGCTTGGGGGGATTCCCCATGAACACTGAAGCTTTCTTT. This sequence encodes CASLGGFPMNTEAFF.

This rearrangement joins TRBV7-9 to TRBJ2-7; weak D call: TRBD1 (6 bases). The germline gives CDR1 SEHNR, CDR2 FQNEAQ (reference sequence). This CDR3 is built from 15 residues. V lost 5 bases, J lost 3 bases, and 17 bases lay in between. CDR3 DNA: TGTGCCAGCAGCGGGACCGGGACATCCGACTACGAGCAGTACTTC. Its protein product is CASSGTGTSDYEQYF.

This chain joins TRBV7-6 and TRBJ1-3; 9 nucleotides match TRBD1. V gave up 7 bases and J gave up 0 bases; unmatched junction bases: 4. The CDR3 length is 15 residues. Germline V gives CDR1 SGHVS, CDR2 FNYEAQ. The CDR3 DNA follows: TGTGCCAGCACCCAGGACAGGGGCTCTGGAAACACCATATATTTT. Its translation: CASTQDRGSGNTIYF.

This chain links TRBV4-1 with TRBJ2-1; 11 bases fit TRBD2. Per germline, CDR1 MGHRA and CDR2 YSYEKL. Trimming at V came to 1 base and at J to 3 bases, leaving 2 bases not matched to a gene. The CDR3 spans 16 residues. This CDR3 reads CASSQASGGYYNEQFF. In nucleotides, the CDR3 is TGCGCCAGCAGCCAAGCTAGCGGGGGGTACTACAATGAGCAGTTCTTC.

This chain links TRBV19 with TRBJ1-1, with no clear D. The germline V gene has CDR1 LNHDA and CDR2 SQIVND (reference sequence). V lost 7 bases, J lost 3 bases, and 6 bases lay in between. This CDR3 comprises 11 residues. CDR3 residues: CASTFDTEAFF. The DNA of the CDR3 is TGTGCCAGTACCTTCGACACTGAAGCTTTCTTT.

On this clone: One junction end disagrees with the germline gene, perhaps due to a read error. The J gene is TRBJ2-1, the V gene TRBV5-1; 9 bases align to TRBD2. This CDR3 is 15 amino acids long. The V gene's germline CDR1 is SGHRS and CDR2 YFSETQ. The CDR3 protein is CASSLGTSAYNEQFF. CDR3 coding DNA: TGCGCCAGCAGCTTGGGGACTAGCGCCTATAATGAGCAGTTCTTC.

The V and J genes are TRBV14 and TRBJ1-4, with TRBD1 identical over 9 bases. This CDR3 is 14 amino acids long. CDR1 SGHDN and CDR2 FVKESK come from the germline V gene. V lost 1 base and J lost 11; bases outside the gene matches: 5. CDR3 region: CASSQGSTGGKLFF. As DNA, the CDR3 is TGTGCCAGCAGCCAAGGAAGTACAGGGGGCAAACTGTTTTTT.

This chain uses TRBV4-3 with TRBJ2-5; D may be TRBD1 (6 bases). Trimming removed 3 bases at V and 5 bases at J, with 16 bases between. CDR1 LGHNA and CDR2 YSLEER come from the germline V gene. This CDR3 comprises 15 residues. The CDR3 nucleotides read TGCGCCAGCAGCCAGGAGTACAGGGAGCGGGAGACCCAGTACTTC. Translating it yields CASSQEYRERETQYF.

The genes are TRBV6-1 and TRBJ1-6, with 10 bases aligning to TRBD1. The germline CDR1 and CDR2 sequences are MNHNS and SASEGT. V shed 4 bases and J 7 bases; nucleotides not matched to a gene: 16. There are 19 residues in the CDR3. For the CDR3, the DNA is TGTGCCAGCAGTGGTCCTGTGGGGGGATGGACAGGGGGGAATTCACCCCTCCACTTT. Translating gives CASSGPVGGWTGGNSPLHF.

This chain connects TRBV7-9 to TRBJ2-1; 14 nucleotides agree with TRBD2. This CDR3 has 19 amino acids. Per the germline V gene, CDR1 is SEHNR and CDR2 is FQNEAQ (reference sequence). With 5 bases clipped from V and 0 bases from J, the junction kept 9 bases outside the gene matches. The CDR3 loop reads CASSRGGLAGAFSYNEQFF. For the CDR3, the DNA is TGTGCCAGCAGCCGCGGGGGACTAGCGGGGGCGTTCTCCTACAATGAGCAGTTCTTC.

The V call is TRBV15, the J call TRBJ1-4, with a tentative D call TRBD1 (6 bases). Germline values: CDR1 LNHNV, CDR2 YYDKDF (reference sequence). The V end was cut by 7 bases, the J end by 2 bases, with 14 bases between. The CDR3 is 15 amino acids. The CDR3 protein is CATNQGGRTNEKLFF. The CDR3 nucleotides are TGTGCCACCAACCAAGGGGGTCGGACTAATGAAAAACTGTTTTTT.

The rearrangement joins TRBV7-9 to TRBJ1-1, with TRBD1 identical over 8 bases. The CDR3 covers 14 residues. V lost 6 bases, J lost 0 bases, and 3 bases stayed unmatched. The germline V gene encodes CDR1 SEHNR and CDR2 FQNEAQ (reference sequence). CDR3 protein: CASSAGGMNTEAFF. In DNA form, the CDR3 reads TGTGCCAGCAGTGCAGGGGGCATGAACACTGAAGCTTTCTTT. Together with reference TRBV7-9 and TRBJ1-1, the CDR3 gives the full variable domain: DTGVSQNPRHKITKRGQNVTFRCDPISEHNRLYWYRQTLGQGPEFLTYFQNEAQLEKSRLLSDRFSAERPKGSFSTLEIQRTEQGDSAMYLCASSAGGMNTEAFFGQGTRLTVV.

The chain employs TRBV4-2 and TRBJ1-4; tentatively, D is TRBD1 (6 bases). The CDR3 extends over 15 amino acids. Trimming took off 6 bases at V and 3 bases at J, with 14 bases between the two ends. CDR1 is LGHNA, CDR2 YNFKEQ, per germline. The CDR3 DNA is TGTGCCAGCAGATTAACTACAGGGTCTAATGAAAAACTGTTTTTT. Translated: CASRLTTGSNEKLFF.